The source of this T cell receptor beta chain is a study of T-cell memory formation after mild COVID-19 listed by TCRdb under 2021. Turning to the overall study: Most TCR sequence clusters were specific to one of the two donors. The cohort comprised two young, previously healthy adult volunteers, one female and one male. T-cell clones expanding and contracting after mild COVID-19 in two donors were tracked by longitudinal TCRalpha and TCRbeta repertoire sequencing. Results and caveats for the whole study, not just this receptor: Whether the second-wave clones peaking on day 37 were SARS-CoV-2 specific was not confirmed. Only a couple of mild cases were covered by the study, and larger cohorts that include severe cases with pre-infection samples were considered necessary. Some responding clones were detected in pre-infection memory, suggesting pre-existing cross-reactive memory T cells joined the SARS-CoV-2 response. Contracting CD4+ clones were located mainly in the CM and EM memory subsets, whereas CD8+ clones were found to be enriched in EMRA. Clones contracting from day 15 to 85 had balanced CD4/CD8 phenotypes, while a second wave expanding from day 15 to 37 was biased towards CD4+.

The reads were generated on an Illumina NovaSeq 6000. TCRalpha and TCRbeta cDNA libraries were built by 5'RACE with constant-segment primers, adding sample barcodes and unique molecular identifiers. RNA was extracted from every sample with Trizol reagent. Libraries were amplified in two PCR steps, with a second sample barcode and Illumina TruSeq adapters added in the second step. The libraries were sequenced on an Illumina NovaSeq using 2 x 150 bp paired-end reads. The source study handled its data this way. Demultiplexing of reads and collapsing into UMI-guided consensus sequences were performed with migec v1.2.7. Using mixcr v2.1.11, UMI consensuses were aligned to TRA and TRB V and J templates and then assembled into clonotypes. Expanded or contracted clonotypes were those called significant by both edgeR and NoisET, with noise models trained on biological replicates. For edgeR calls, a false discovery rate-adjusted p below 0.01 and a log2 fold-change threshold of 1 were applied. As an exploratory analysis of dynamics, PCA with hierarchical clustering was applied to max-normalized trajectories of the 1000 most abundant clonotypes. Separately sequenced CD4+ and CD8+ repertoires were used to assign a CD4 or CD8 phenotype to each responding clone. TCRdb's own reprocessing of the public reads used fastp at Q25 and MiXCR and kept productive beta chains. Entries that share a CDR3 protein sequence are merged under the most common genes and DNA. These V and J calls derive from TCRdb rather than the authors' analysis. This sample gives roughly 180,000 distinct CDR3 sequences in total; 18% of them show up just once. The ten largest clones take up roughly 4% of the sample.

Comments on this clonotype: Its antigen is unknown. No qualities accompany the bases; no much larger clone lies one base away.

Ficoll-Paque density gradient centrifugation was the method used to isolate PBMCs. The V and J ends are trimmed by 2 bases and 2 bases, leaving 16 bases between them. Looking up the germline V gene yields CDR1 MNHNS and CDR2 SASEGT. The CDR3 runs 16 amino acids, cysteine and phenylalanine included. Only the CDR3 part of the read is kept: 48 bases, read in frame from the first base. The clonotype was recovered from a man aged 18 to 35 who had mild COVID-19 (a few samples of this study predate the infection). The sample titles of this study are shuffled in the database, so cell type and time point are left out; the donor was told from shared clones. The rearrangement joined TRBV6-1 to TRBJ2-7; the D gene remains uncertain. The source material was PBMCs or a T cell subset sorted from them (not recorded which). The CDR3 protein: CASSESGTITPYEQYF. In nucleotides, the sequence is TGTGCCAGCAGTGAATCTGGCACCATTACACCCTACGAGCAGTACTTC.